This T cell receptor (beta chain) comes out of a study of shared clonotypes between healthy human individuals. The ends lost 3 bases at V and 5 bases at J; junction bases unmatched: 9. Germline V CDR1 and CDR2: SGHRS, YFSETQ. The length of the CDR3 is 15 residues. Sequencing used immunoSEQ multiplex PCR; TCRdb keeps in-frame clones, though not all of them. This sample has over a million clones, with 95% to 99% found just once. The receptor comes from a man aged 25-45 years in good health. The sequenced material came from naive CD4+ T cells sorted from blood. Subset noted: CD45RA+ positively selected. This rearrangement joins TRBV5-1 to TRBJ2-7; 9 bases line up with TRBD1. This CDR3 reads CASSSGTGFRNEQYF. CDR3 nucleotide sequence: TGCGCCAGCAGCTCCGGGACAGGGTTTCGGAACGAGCAGTACTTC.